This T cell receptor (beta chain) came from a study of T cells in Graves' hyperthyroidism and ophthalmopathy (dated 2019 in TCRdb). Some background on the complete study: Peripheral blood was collected at initial diagnosis, before any treatment. Prospective prediction of ophthalmopathy was tested in an independent validation cohort consisting of under 20 hyperthyroidism patients and around 16 patients who later progressed to ophthalmopathy. The 100 discovery patients were divided at random into training and test sets in a 7:3 ratio. After blood sampling, hyperthyroidism patients were treated with methimazole at a starting dose of 30 mg daily, and ophthalmopathy patients were treated with high-dose intravenous methylprednisolone. The paper reports TCR Vbeta CDR3 sequencing of over 120 peripheral blood samples: approximately 43 ophthalmopathy, some 80 hyperthyroidism and 17 progressor patients. In more than 5 Graves' hyperthyroidism patients, the study also compared T-cell repertoires from thyroid tissue with T-cell repertoires from blood. To identify distinguishing TCR V-J signatures, a discovery cohort of 90 to 100 patients was used, comprising some 43 with Graves' ophthalmopathy and roughly 60 with stable Graves' hyperthyroidism. Points the paper makes about the study in general: Ophthalmopathy was separated from stable hyperthyroidism by a 13 V-J signature model, with 85% to 90% sensitivity and roughly 81% specificity obtained in cross-validation and 80%/75% obtained in testing. In validation, progression to ophthalmopathy was predicted by the model with nearly 71% sensitivity and approximately 78% specificity, a median of about 6 months before onset. No statistical method was used to set the sample size in advance, and investigators knew the group allocation. Most expanded thyroid clonotypes (frequency above 0.001) were also detected in blood, a finding suggesting that blood repertoires may reflect thyroid immune responses.

The CDR3, from cysteine to phenylalanine, totals 11 residues. Only CDR3 DNA remains: 33 bases, in frame from the first base. Trimming removed 1 base from V and 7 bases from J, leaving 5 bases between the germline ends. The germline V gene yields SGHTA for CDR1 and FQGNSA for CDR2. The TCR beta CDR3 regions were amplified from the RNA transcripts. For the first round of RT-PCR on the TCR CDR3, the HTBI primer set was used together with the Qiagen OneStep RT-PCR kit. Libraries were constructed in a second round of multiplex PCR, after which size selection and purification were performed. Sequencing of the libraries was done on an Illumina HiSeq2000 using paired-end 100 bp reads. The paper's processing steps were these. SOAPnuke was used to process the raw data, removing reads that contained adapters or uncalled bases, had a mean Phred below 15, or lacked an exact match to the constant primer or identifier. High-quality paired reads were merged using COPE v1.2.5, and each unique nucleotide sequence was defined as a clonotype. MiTCR v1.1 was used to align the clonotypes against IMGT TRBV, TRBD and TRBJ reference segments. Only V-J combinations with frequency above 0.0001, covering about 99% of repertoires, were analysed. The TCS score was defined as F50 (clonal expansion) divided by E x V (chaos), with BLOSUM62-based TCRdist calculated between CDR3 peptides within each V-J. Welch's t-statistics and random forest reduced roughly 530 V-J features to 10 to 15, which were used in a naive Bayes classifier (R e1071). The raw public reads went through TCRdb reprocessing: fastp at Q25, MiXCR clone calling, in-frame beta chains kept. Each record represents a unique CDR3 protein, reported with the most common genes and DNA among its rows. TCRdb assigned the V and J calls; the authors' analysis was not used. The sample yields around 580,000 distinct CDR3 sequences; over 15% were counted once. The top ten clonotypes cover about 20% of the sample.

Stable Graves' hyperthyroidism was defined as the absence of progression to ophthalmopathy over 18 months of follow-up. Hyperthyroidism patients were newly diagnosed, had a disease duration of under 2 months, and were aged 18 to 65 years. The study excluded patients with uncontrolled infections, other autoimmune diseases, pregnancy or lactation. Clinical symptoms, serum thyroxine and TRAb, thyroid ultrasound, and orbital computed tomography formed the basis for the diagnoses. PBMCs were separated from 8 to 10 ml of fresh peripheral blood using Ficoll-Paque density gradient centrifugation. Total RNA was extracted with Trizol reagent, and quality was checked on an Agilent 2100 Bioanalyzer. In its sample, this clonotype was seen many times. Its antigen has not been determined. Within one base of it there is no much larger clone, and no base qualities were kept.

Sequenced: blood. The rearranged chain carries TRBV7-2 and TRBJ2-7, with the D gene uncertain. The sequence came from a young woman with Graves' hyperthyroidism. The DNA reads TGTGCCAGCAGCTTAGGACGTGAGCAGTACTTC. Its protein is CASSLGREQYF.